These T cell receptor beta chains were read from a single sample in a study of T cells in localized non-small cell lung cancer. Sequencing used immunoSEQ multiplex PCR; TCRdb keeps in-frame clones, though not all of them. The sample records tens of thousands of clones, 87% being singletons. This material consisted of peripheral blood, taken before any cancer treatment. These receptors came from a man aged 40-75 years with stage I squamous cell lung carcinoma. The CDR3 runs from the conserved cysteine through the conserved F or W. The D gene is left open where the match is weak. Expanded clones get a size class; other rows say once, few or many, or leave the size out.

V	size	D	J	DNA	CDR3
TRBV9	-	-	TRBJ1-3	TGTGCCAGCAGCCTCTCAGCTCCGTCAGGGCGCTCTGGAAACACCATATATTTT	CASSLSAPSGRSGNTIYF
TRBV28	-	TRBD1	TRBJ1-5	TGTGCCAGCGAAGCCGGGACAGGGTACAATCAGCCCCAGCATTTT	CASEAGTGYNQPQHF
TRBV5-1	-	-	TRBJ1-2	TGCGCCAGCAGCCCCAGCAGCAACTATGGCTACACCTTC	CASSPSSNYGYTF
TRBV9	-	-	TRBJ2-3	TGTGCCAGCAGCGTAGAAGTCCATTCTAGCACAGATACGCAGTATTTT	CASSVEVHSSTDTQYF
TRBV5-4	once	TRBD1	TRBJ1-2	TGTGCCAGCAGCTCCCGACAGGGATCTAACTATGGCTACACCTTC	CASSSRQGSNYGYTF
TRBV28	-	-	TRBJ1-2	TGTGCCAGCGGTACAGGAGGGATCGGGGACTATGGCTACACCTTC	CASGTGGIGDYGYTF
TRBV4-2	-	-	TRBJ1-5	TGTGCCAGCAGCCAGGCACGGGGTCGCAATCAGCCCCAGCATTTT	CASSQARGRNQPQHF
TRBV28	-	-	TRBJ1-5	TGTGCCAGCAGTTTATACCAGGGCCCGAAGCCCCAGCATTTT	CASSLYQGPKPQHF
TRBV18	-	TRBD1	TRBJ2-7	TGTGCCAGCTCTCATGGGGGGACAGGGGACTACGAGCAGTACTTC	CASSHGGTGDYEQYF
TRBV28	-	TRBD2	TRBJ2-7	TGTGCCAGCAGTTCCCCATCCTCTAGCGGGGGAGTCGAAAAGCAGTACTTC	CASSSPSSSGGVEKQYF
TRBV6-5	-	TRBD1	TRBJ2-6	TGTGCCAGCGGGACAGCCTCTGGGGCCAACGTCCTGACTTTC	CASGTASGANVLTF
TRBV14	once	TRBD1	TRBJ2-5	TGTGCCAGCAGCCCACGTGGGACAGTAGAGACCCAGTACTTC	CASSPRGTVETQYF
TRBV10-2	-	-	TRBJ1-3	TGCGCCAGCAGTCCATATGACAGGACCTCTGGAAACACCATATATTTT	CASSPYDRTSGNTIYF
TRBV18	-	-	TRBJ1-4	TGTGCCAGCTCACCACCGGGGTCAGGGCGTAATGAAAAACTGTTTTTT	CASSPPGSGRNEKLFF
TRBV9	-	TRBD1	TRBJ1-1	TGTGCCAGCAGCGCCTGGACAGGGGACACTGAAGCTTTCTTT	CASSAWTGDTEAFF
TRBV10-2	few	-	TRBJ2-6	TGCGCCAGCAGAGACATCTCTGGGGCCAACGTCCTGACTTTC	CASRDISGANVLTF
TRBV4-2	-	-	TRBJ1-5	TGTGCCAGCAGCCAAGGCTGGCAGGATCCTAGCAATCAGCCCCAGCATTTT	CASSQGWQDPSNQPQHF
TRBV19	-	TRBD2	TRBJ2-2	TGTGCCAGTGGTCCTAGCGGGGGATACACCGGGGAGCTGTTTTTT	CASGPSGGYTGELFF
TRBV7-9	few	-	TRBJ1-2	TGTGCCAGCAGCTTGAGACAGGCGAGCTACACCTTC	CASSLRQASYTF
TRBV4-1	-	-	TRBJ2-2	TGCGCCAGCAGCCATCCCAGGGGGGCCGGGGAGCTGTTTTTT	CASSHPRGAGELFF
TRBV6-5	-	-	TRBJ1-1	TGTGCCAGCAGGACGGGGGCATCGCGCACTGAAGCTTTCTTT	CASRTGASRTEAFF
TRBV5-1	-	TRBD1	TRBJ2-7	TGCGCCAGCAGCCCCGGGACAGGGAACGAGCAGTACTTC	CASSPGTGNEQYF
TRBV5-1	-	-	TRBJ2-5	TGCGCCAGCAGCCGCTCCGAGGGAGAGACCCAGTACTTC	CASSRSEGETQYF
TRBV6-5	-	-	TRBJ2-1	TGTGCCAGCCAAGCCTACAATGAGCAGTTCTTC	CASQAYNEQFF
TRBV6-6	-	-	TRBJ1-6	TGTGCCAGCAGTTACCTGGCAGGGAGGAATTCACCCCTCCACTTT	CASSYLAGRNSPLHF
TRBV28	-	-	TRBJ1-4	TGTGCCAGTACACACCTAACAGGAGAAAAACTGTTTTTT	CASTHLTGEKLFF
TRBV5-4	-	TRBD2	TRBJ2-3	TGTGCCAGCAGCTCAACCACTAGCGGAGCAGATACGCAGTATTTT	CASSSTTSGADTQYF
TRBV19	-	-	TRBJ1-1	TGTGCCAGTAGTCCCTTCGTTGGAGTCGGGGACACTGAAGCTTTCTTT	CASSPFVGVGDTEAFF
TRBV14	-	-	TRBJ1-1	TGTGCCAGCAGCTCCCAGGGTTACACTGAAGCTTTCTTT	CASSSQGYTEAFF
TRBV5-1	-	TRBD1	TRBJ2-7	TGCGCCAGCAGCGCAAGGACAGGGGGATCCTACGAGCAGTACTTC	CASSARTGGSYEQYF
TRBV28	-	TRBD1	TRBJ1-1	TGTGCCAGCAGTTTGGACAGGGGGCTTCCGAACACTGAAGCTTTCTTT	CASSLDRGLPNTEAFF
TRBV28	-	TRBD1	TRBJ1-2	TGTGCCAGCAGCCTAGAGGGACAGGGAAGGCTGGGCTACACCTTC	CASSLEGQGRLGYTF
TRBV28	-	-	TRBJ1-2	TGTGCCAGCAGTCTCACACTGGGGATTGGCTATGGCTACACCTTC	CASSLTLGIGYGYTF
TRBV7-9	-	-	TRBJ1-1	TGTGCCAGCACGAGGGTAAACCTTATGAACACTGAAGCTTTCTTT	CASTRVNLMNTEAFF
TRBV6-6	-	-	TRBJ2-7	TGTGCCAGCAGCCTAGGACGTATGAGCTCCTACGAGCAGTACTTC	CASSLGRMSSYEQYF
TRBV5-1	-	-	TRBJ1-4	TGCGCCAGCAGCTTGGTAGGTGGCAGTGAAAAACTGTTTTTT	CASSLVGGSEKLFF
TRBV5-1	-	-	TRBJ2-5	TGCGCCAGCAGCAGGGGAAAAGAGACCCAGTACTTC	CASSRGKETQYF
TRBV5-1	-	-	TRBJ1-2	TGCGCCAGCAGCTTGGAAAGGCCAGGGCTACATGGCTACACCTTC	CASSLERPGLHGYTF
TRBV5-1	-	-	TRBJ1-4	TGCGCCAGCAGGATGTCAACTAATGAAAAACTGTTTTTT	CASRMSTNEKLFF
TRBV2	-	-	TRBJ1-4	TGTGCCAGCATCGAAGGGGCCAGGGGCCATAATGAAAAACTGTTTTTT	CASIEGARGHNEKLFF
TRBV29-1	-	-	TRBJ1-2	TGCAGCGTTGAGTTGATGGGCCGGGCAGGAGGCTACACCTTC	CSVELMGRAGGYTF
TRBV7-6	-	-	TRBJ2-2	TGTGCCAGCAGCCCGCGTCCCGAGGCACGTAACACCGGGGAGCTGTTTTTT	CASSPRPEARNTGELFF
TRBV27	-	-	TRBJ2-5	TGTGCCAGCAGTTTTGGGAACGTGGAGACCCAGTACTTC	CASSFGNVETQYF
TRBV5-5	-	-	TRBJ1-2	TGTGCCAGCAAACATATAGCTAACTATGGCTACACCTTC	CASKHIANYGYTF
TRBV2	-	TRBD1	TRBJ2-7	TGTGCCAGCAGGTTCAACAGGGGGCTACACTACGAGCAGTACTTC	CASRFNRGLHYEQYF
TRBV18	-	-	TRBJ1-6	TGTGCCAGCTCACCACAGGGTATCAATTCACCCCTCCACTTT	CASSPQGINSPLHF
TRBV5-1	few	-	TRBJ1-1	TGCGCCAGCAGCTTGAGATCTCCTACGAACACTGAAGCTTTCTTT	CASSLRSPTNTEAFF
TRBV23-1	few	TRBD1	TRBJ1-2	TGCGCCAGCAGTCTTTCGAAGACTTGGGACAGAAACCTTGGCTACACCTTC	CASSLSKTWDRNLGYTF